The T cell receptor (beta chain) described here comes from a study of OX40 agonist ivuxolimab in advanced cancers. Study background: Three patients had partial responses: one hepatocellular carcinoma, two cutaneous melanoma.

Study-wide results and caveats: CD8+ T cells (on average) carried more expanded clones than CD4+ T cells. Clonal expansion by week 6 occurred in CD4+ and CD8+ blood T cells (at 0.1 to 3.0 mg/kg).

Assay used: immunoSEQ multiplex PCR; TCRdb lists only in-frame clones, some missing. Among fewer than 95,000 clones listed, about 92% were seen once. This clone has only one observation. Its antigen is not identified. The sequencing used CD4+ or CD8+ T cells sorted from blood, collected in a trial of the OX40 agonist ivuxolimab. The receptor was isolated from an adult with an advanced solid tumor such as melanoma, head and neck, liver or kidney cancer.

CDR3 loop: CSVEKPGGTEAFF. In DNA, the CDR3 is TGCAGCGTTGAAAAACCGGGTGGCACTGAAGCTTTCTTT. The chain employs TRBV29-1 and TRBJ1-1, with no clear D. CDR1 and CDR2 from the germline V gene are SQVTM and ANQGSEA. CDR3 length: 13 amino acids. The V gene lost 2 bases and the J gene lost 4 bases, with 11 bases spanning the gap.